The T cell receptor beta chain under discussion was sequenced for a study of beta chain features in type 1 diabetes. Study outcomes and limitations: For TCRB rearrangement, an influence of HLA type remained unresolved here.

CDR1 SNHLY and CDR2 FYNNEI come from the germline V gene. With 8 bases clipped from V and 10 bases from J, the junction kept 5 bases outside the gene matches. The CDR3 extends over 11 amino acids. The investigators reverse transcribed all of the isolated RNA, so they sequenced expressed TCRB transcripts. Assay used: immunoSEQ multiplex PCR; TCRdb lists only in-frame clones, some missing. Of 250,000 to 400,000 clones listed, around 15% are singletons. This clone showed up many times. No antigen is known for it. The V call is TRBV2, the J call TRBJ2-1; 7 bases are a match to TRBD2. Sequencing was done on a sample of central memory CD4+ T cells from blood. This receptor was taken from a young man in good health. The CDR3 here is CASRTSREQFF. The CDR3 DNA reads TGTGCCAGCCGGACTAGTCGCGAGCAGTTCTTC.